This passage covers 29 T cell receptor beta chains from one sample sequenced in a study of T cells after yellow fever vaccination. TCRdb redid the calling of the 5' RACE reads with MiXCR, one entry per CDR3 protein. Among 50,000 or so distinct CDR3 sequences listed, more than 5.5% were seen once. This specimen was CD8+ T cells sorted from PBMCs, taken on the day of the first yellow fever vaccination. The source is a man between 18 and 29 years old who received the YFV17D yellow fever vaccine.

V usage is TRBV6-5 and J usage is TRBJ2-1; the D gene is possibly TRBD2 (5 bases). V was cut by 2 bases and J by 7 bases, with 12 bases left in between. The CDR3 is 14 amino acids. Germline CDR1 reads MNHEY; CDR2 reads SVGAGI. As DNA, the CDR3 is TGTGCCAGCAGTTACGGTGGCGGGTGGAATGAGCAGTTCTTC. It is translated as CASSYGGGWNEQFF.

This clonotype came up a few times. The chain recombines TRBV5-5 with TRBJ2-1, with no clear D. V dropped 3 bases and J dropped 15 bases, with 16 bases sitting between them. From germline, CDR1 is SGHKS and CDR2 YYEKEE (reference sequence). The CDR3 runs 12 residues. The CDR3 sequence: CASSSTLKLRFF. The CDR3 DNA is TGTGCCAGCAGCTCAACATTGAAACTGCGGTTCTTC.

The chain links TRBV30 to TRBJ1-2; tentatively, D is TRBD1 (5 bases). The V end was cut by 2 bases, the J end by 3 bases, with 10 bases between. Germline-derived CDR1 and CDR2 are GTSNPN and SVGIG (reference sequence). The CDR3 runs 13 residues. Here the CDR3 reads CAWSIGGYYGYTF. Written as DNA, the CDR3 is TGTGCCTGGAGTATCGGGGGTTACTATGGCTACACCTTC. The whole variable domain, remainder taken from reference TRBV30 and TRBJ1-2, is SQTIHQWPATLVQPVGSPLSLECTVEGTSNPNLYWYRQAAGRGLQLLFYSVGIGQISSEVPQNLSASRPQDRQFILSSKKLLLSDSGFYLCAWSIGGYYGYTFGSGTRLTVV.

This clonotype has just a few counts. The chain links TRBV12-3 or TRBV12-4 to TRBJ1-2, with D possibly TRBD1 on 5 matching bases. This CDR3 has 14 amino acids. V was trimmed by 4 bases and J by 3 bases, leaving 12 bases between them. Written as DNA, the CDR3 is TGTGCCAGCAGTTGGGGGGGAGGGGACTATGGCTACACCTTC. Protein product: CASSWGGGDYGYTF.

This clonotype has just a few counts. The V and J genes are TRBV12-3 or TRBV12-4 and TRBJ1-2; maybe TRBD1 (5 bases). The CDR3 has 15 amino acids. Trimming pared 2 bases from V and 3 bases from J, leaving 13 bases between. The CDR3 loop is CASSLSAGGYYGYTF. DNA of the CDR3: TGTGCCAGCAGTTTAAGCGCCGGGGGTTACTATGGCTACACCTTC.

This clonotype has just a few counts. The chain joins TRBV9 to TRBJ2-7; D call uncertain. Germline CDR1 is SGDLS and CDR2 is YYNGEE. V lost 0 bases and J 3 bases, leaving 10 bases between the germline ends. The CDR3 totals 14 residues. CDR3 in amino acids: CASSVVKVFYEQYF. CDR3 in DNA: TGTGCCAGCAGCGTAGTTAAGGTCTTCTACGAGCAGTACTTC.

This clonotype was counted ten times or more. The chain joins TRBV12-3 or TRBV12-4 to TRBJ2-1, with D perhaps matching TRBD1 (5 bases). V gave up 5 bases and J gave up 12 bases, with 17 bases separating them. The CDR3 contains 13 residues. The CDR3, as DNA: TGTGCCAGCAGTGTCCGCCCCCAGGGAAGGCAGTTCTTC. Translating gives CASSVRPQGRQFF.

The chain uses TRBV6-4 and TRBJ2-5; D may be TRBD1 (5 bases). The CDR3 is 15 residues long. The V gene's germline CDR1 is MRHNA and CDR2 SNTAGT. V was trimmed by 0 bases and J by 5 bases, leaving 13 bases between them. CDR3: CASSDSVGEGETQYF. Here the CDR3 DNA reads TGTGCCAGCAGTGACTCCGTAGGGGAAGGGGAGACCCAGTACTTC.

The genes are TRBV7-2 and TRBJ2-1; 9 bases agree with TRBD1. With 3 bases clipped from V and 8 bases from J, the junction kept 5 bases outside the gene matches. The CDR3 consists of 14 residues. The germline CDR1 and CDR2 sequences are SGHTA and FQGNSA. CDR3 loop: CASSLTGGYDEQFF. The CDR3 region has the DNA TGTGCCAGCAGCTTGACAGGGGGTTACGATGAGCAGTTCTTC.

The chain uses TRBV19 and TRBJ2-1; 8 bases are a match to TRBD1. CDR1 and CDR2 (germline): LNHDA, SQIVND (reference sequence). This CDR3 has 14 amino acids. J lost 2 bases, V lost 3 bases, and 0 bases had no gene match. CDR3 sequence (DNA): TGTGCCAGTAGTATGGACAGGGCCTACAATGAGCAGTTCTTC. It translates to CASSMDRAYNEQFF.

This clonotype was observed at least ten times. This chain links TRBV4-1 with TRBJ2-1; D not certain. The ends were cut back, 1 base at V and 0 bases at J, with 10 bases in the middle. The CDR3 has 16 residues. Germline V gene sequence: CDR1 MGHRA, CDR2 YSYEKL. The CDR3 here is CASSQVFTNSYNEQFF. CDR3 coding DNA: TGCGCCAGCAGCCAAGTTTTCACCAACTCCTACAATGAGCAGTTCTTC.

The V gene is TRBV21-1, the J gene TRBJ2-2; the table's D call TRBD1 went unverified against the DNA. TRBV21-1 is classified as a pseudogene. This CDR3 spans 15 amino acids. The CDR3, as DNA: TGTGCCAGCAGACCGAAGGAACAGGACACCGGGGAGCTGTTTTTT. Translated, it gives CASRPKEQDTGELFF.

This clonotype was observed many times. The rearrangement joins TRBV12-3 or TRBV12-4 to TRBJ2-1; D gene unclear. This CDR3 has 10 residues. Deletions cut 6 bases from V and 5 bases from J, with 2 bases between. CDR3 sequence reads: CASSDNEQFF. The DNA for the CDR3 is TGTGCCAGCAGCGACAATGAGCAGTTCTTC.

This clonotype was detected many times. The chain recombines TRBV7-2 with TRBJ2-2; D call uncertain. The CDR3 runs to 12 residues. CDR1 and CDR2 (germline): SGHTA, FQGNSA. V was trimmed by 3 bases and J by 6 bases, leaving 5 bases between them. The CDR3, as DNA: TGTGCCAGCAGCTTTAGGGCCGGGGAGCTGTTTTTT. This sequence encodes CASSFRAGELFF.

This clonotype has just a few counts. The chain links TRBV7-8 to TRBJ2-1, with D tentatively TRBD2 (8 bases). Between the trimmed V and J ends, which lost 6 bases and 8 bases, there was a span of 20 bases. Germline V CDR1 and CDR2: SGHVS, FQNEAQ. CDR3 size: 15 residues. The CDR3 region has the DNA TGTGCCAGCAGTCTAACGAGGGGGCGGGGGGATGAGCAGTTCTTC. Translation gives CASSLTRGRGDEQFF.

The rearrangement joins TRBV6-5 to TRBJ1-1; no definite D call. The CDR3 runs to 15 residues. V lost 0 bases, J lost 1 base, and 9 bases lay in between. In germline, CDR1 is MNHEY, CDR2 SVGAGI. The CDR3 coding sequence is TGTGCCAGCAGTTACTCGATAGTGGGGAACACTGAAGCTTTCTTT. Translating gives CASSYSIVGNTEAFF.

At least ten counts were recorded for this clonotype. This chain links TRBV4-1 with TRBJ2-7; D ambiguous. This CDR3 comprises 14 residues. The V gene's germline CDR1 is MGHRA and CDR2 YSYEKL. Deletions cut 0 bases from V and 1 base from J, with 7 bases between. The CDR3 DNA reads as TGCGCCAGCAGCCAAGACTCCCGGTCCTACGAGCAGTACTTC. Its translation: CASSQDSRSYEQYF.

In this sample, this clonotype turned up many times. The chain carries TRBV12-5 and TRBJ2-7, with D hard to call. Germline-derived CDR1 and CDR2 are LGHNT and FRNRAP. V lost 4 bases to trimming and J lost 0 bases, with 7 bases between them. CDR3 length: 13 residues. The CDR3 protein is CASGSPSSYEQYF. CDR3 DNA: TGTGCTAGTGGTTCCCCAAGCTCCTACGAGCAGTACTTC.

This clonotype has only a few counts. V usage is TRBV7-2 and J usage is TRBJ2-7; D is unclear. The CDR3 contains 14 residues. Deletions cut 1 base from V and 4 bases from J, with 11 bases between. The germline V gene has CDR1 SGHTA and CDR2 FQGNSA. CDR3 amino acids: CASSLEARLYEQYV. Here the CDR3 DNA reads TGTGCCAGCAGCTTAGAGGCCAGATTATACGAGCAGTACGTC.

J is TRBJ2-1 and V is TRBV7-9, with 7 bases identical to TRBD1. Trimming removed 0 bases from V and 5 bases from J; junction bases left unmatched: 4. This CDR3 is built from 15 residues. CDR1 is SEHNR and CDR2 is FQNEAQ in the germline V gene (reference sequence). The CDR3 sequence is CASSLAWDRDNEQFF. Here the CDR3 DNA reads TGTGCCAGCAGCTTAGCGTGGGACAGAGACAATGAGCAGTTCTTC.

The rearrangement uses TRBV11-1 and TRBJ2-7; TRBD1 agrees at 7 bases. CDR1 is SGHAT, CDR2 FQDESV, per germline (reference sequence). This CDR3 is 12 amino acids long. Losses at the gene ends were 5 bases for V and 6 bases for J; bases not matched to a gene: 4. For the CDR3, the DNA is TGTGCCAGCAGCCCGACAGGGAGCGAGCAGTACGTC. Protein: CASSPTGSEQYV.

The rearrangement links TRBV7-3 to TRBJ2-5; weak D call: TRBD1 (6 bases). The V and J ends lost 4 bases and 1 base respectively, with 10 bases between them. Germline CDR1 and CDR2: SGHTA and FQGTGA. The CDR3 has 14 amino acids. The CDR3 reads CASSSTGTQETQYF. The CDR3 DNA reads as TGTGCCAGCAGCTCCACAGGGACCCAAGAGACCCAGTACTTC.

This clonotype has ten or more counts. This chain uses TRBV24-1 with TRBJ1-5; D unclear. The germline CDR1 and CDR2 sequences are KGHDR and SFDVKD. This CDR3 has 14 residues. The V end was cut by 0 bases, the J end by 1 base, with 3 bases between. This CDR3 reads CATSDLKSNQPQHF. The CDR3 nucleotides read TGTGCCACCAGTGATTTGAAGAGCAATCAGCCCCAGCATTTT.

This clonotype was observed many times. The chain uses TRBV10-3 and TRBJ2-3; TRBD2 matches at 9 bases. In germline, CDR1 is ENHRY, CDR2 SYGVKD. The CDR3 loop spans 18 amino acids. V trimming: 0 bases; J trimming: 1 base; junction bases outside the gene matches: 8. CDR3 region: CAISESTRGGYGTDTQYF. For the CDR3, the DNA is TGTGCCATCAGTGAGTCGACGCGGGGGGGCTATGGCACAGATACGCAGTATTTT.

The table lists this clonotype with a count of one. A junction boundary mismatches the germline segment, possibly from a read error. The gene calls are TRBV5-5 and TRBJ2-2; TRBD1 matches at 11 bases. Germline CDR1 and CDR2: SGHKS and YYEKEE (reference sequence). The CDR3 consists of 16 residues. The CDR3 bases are TGTGCCAGCAGCGGGGACAGGGGGGAGAACACCTGGGAGCTGTTTTTT. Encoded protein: CASSGDRGENTWELFF.

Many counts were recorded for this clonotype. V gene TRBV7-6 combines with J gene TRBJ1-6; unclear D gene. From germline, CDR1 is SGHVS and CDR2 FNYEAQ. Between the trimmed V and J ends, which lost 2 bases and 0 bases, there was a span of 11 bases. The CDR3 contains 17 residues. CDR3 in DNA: TGTGCCAGCAGCTTAAGTCTTGGAGGCTCCTATAATTCACCCCTCCACTTT. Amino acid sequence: CASSLSLGGSYNSPLHF.

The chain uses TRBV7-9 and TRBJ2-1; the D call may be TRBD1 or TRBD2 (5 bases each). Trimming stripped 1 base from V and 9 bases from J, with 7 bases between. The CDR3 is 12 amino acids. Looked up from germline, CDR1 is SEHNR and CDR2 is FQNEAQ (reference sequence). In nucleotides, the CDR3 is TGTGCCAGCAGCTTAGAGGGGACTGAGCAGTTCTTC. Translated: CASSLEGTEQFF.

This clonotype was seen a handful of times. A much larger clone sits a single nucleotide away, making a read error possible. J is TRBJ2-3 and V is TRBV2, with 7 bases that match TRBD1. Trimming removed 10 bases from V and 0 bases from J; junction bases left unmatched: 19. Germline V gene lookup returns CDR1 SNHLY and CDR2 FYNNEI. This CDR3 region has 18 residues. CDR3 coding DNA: TGTGCCATCAGACAGGAAGAGGTCGGGACAGCTAGCACAGATACGCAGTATTTT. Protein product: CAIRQEEVGTASTDTQYF.

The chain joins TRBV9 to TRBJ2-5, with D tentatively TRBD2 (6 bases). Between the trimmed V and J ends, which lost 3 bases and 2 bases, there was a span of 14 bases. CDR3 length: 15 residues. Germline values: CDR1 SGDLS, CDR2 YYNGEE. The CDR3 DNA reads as TGTGCCAGCAGCGCCTTTTCCGGGACTCAAGAGACCCAGTACTTC. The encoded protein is CASSAFSGTQETQYF.